These 8 T cell receptor beta chains share one sample of origin, sequenced in a study of T cells in Graves' hyperthyroidism and ophthalmopathy. Template material for amplifying TCR beta CDR3 regions consisted of RNA transcripts. HTBI primers were employed in a first-round RT-PCR of the TCR CDR3. TCRdb redid the calling of the multiplex PCR reads with MiXCR, one entry per CDR3 protein. Among roughly 500,000 distinct CDR3 sequences, approximately 15% were seen once, and the ten largest hold 5% to 7%. What was sequenced was blood. These receptors all come from a woman in her twenties or thirties with Graves' hyperthyroidism that later progressed to Graves' ophthalmopathy.

The genes are TRBV4-3 and TRBJ2-5, with TRBD1 matching over 8 bases. The CDR3 loop spans 14 amino acids. V lost 2 bases and J lost 5; bases outside the gene matches: 4. The V gene's germline CDR1 is LGHNA and CDR2 YSLEER. Here the CDR3 reads CASSQTWTGETQYF. The CDR3 nucleotides read TGCGCCAGCAGCCAAACTTGGACAGGGGAGACCCAGTACTTC.

This clonotype occurred many times. The rearrangement uses TRBV28 and TRBJ1-5; TRBD1 is a possible D gene (6 bases). Per germline, CDR1 MDHEN and CDR2 SYDVKM. V lost 3 bases and J 5 bases, leaving 11 bases between the germline ends. This CDR3 contains 14 residues. The CDR3 loop is CASSLGAQYQPQHF. DNA of the CDR3: TGTGCCAGCAGTTTGGGGGCTCAGTATCAGCCCCAGCATTTT.

This clonotype has only a few counts. The chain combines TRBV5-8 with TRBJ2-3, with 9 bases lining up with TRBD1. CDR1 is SGHTS and CDR2 is YDEGEE in the germline V gene. CDR3 length: 14 amino acids. J lost 4 bases, V lost 0 bases, and 0 bases had no gene match. In nucleotides, the CDR3 is TGTGCCAGCAGCTTGGACAGGGGGCCAGATACGCAGTATTTT. Translation: CASSLDRGPDTQYF.

This clonotype was detected many times. The V gene is TRBV24-1, the J gene TRBJ2-7; tentatively, D is TRBD2 (6 bases). The CDR3 runs to 15 residues. Trimming stripped 3 bases from V and 3 bases from J, with 14 bases between. Germline V gene data show CDR1 as KGHDR and CDR2 as SFDVKD. This chain's CDR3 is CATSDVRDSSYEQYF. The DNA for the CDR3 is TGTGCCACCAGTGATGTCCGGGACTCCAGCTACGAGCAGTACTTC.

In this sample, this clonotype turned up many times. The chain uses TRBV7-6 and TRBJ2-7, with a possible D match to TRBD1 (6 bases). The CDR3 covers 14 residues. From germline, CDR1 is SGHVS and CDR2 FNYEAQ. Trimming took off 5 bases at V and 3 bases at J, with 14 bases between the two ends. The CDR3 nucleotides read TGTGCCAGCAGCATGCCGGGACACGGCTACGAGCAGTACTTC. As protein: CASSMPGHGYEQYF.

V is TRBV6-1 and J is TRBJ2-7; D is perhaps TRBD1 or TRBD2 (5 bases each). The length of the CDR3 is 15 residues. Germline values: CDR1 MNHNS, CDR2 SASEGT. The V gene lost 6 bases and the J gene lost 0 bases, with 15 bases spanning the gap. In DNA, the CDR3 is TGTGCCAGCAGCGTAAATGGGGGAAACTCCTACGAGCAGTACTTC. Protein sequence: CASSVNGGNSYEQYF.

The chain is built from TRBV6-1 and TRBJ2-1, with 7 bases aligning to TRBD1. There are 17 residues in the CDR3. Germline CDR1 MNHNS, CDR2 SASEGT. J was trimmed by 0 bases and V by 4 bases; bases with no gene match: 9. The CDR3: CASSAQPRGSSYNEQFF. CDR3 bases: TGTGCCAGCAGTGCACAACCCAGGGGGAGCTCCTACAATGAGCAGTTCTTC.

The rearrangement joins TRBV5-1 to TRBJ1-2; 7 bases match TRBD1. Germline-derived CDR1 and CDR2 are SGHRS and YFSETQ. The CDR3 loop spans 16 amino acids. The V and J ends lost 3 bases and 1 base, in that order; junction bases with no gene match: 9. CDR3 coding DNA: TGCGCCAGCAGCTCGGACTCGGGACAGTATAACTATGGCTACACCTTC. It is translated as CASSSDSGQYNYGYTF.